This T cell receptor beta chain was identified in a study of blood T cell repertoires in COVID-19. The CDR3 covers 12 residues. Germline values: CDR1 MNHEY, CDR2 SVGEGT. Trimming removed 6 bases from V and 6 bases from J; junction bases left unmatched: 1. Original processing notes: Researchers report that nucleated cell counts were estimated from reference gene primer amplification. The table came from immunoSEQ multiplex PCR; TCRdb's copy has only in-frame clones and leaves some out. From that table come the V and J calls and clone size; the DNA was used to work out D and trimming. The data contain some 230,000 clones, about 80% of them singletons.

The sample consisted of peripheral blood. The genes are TRBV6-2 or TRBV6-3 and TRBJ2-4; TRBD2 agrees at 8 bases. The receptor comes from a woman aged 25 to 39 who had recovered from COVID-19. CDR3 bases: TGTGCCAGCAGCCTAGCGGGAAACATTCAGTACTTC. Residues: CASSLAGNIQYF.